The following is a T cell receptor (beta chain) sequence with its context. Germline CDR1 is DFQATT and CDR2 is SNEGSKA (reference sequence). Trimming took 3 bases from V and 5 from J; bases not matched to a gene: 5. The CDR3 has 14 amino acids. TCRdb's table, derived via immunoSEQ multiplex PCR, lists solely in-frame clones and lacks some. The sample holds around 210,000 clones; approximately 84% are singletons and the top ten take about 7.8%. This entry belongs to a study of blood T cell repertoires in COVID-19. The wider study: The analysed material was cDNA or gDNA that came from T cells, B-cell-depleted T cells, or PBMCs.

The receptor was derived from a woman of 80 years or more with COVID-19, enrolled during active disease. The specimen was peripheral blood. This chain uses TRBV20-1 with TRBJ2-2; 8 nucleotides align to TRBD2. The CDR3 sequence: CSASFAGGTGELFF. In DNA, the CDR3 is TGCAGTGCTAGTTTTGCGGGAGGAACCGGGGAGCTGTTTTTT.